A selection of T cell receptor beta chains follows, all from one sample in a study of blood T cell repertoires in COVID-19. The repertoire was sequenced with immunoSEQ multiplex PCR; TCRdb's copy has only in-frame clones and lacks some. Of 150,000 to 200,000 clones listed, around 89% are singletons. The sample was peripheral blood. All receptors come from a man aged 55 to 70 with acute or convalescent COVID-19. Each CDR3 is given with its conserved first and last residue. Each record gives: J gene, clone size, V gene, D gene, CDR3 DNA, CDR3 protein. D genes are given only for firm matches. Where a row states a size, it is once, few, many or the class of an expanded clone; other rows omit it.

J gene: TRBJ1-2; clone size: .; V gene: TRBV7-9; D gene: TRBD1; CDR3 DNA: TGTGCCAGCAGCGCCGACAGGGCGGAGAGGGACTATGGCTACACCTTC; CDR3 protein: CASSADRAERDYGYTF
J gene: TRBJ1-2; clone size: few; V gene: TRBV6-5; D gene: .; CDR3 DNA: TGTGCCAGCAGTTACTCCCTAGCTAACTATGGCTACACCTTC; CDR3 protein: CASSYSLANYGYTF
J gene: TRBJ1-4; clone size: .; V gene: TRBV5-4; D gene: TRBD1; CDR3 DNA: TGTGCCAGCAGCTCGTATGACAGGGTGGATGAAAAACTGTTTTTT; CDR3 protein: CASSSYDRVDEKLFF
J gene: TRBJ2-1; clone size: .; V gene: TRBV6-2/TRBV6-3; D gene: TRBD2; CDR3 DNA: TGTGCCAGCAGTCCGACTAGCGGCACCTACAATGAGCAGTTCTTC; CDR3 protein: CASSPTSGTYNEQFF
J gene: TRBJ2-4; clone size: .; V gene: TRBV27; D gene: TRBD2; CDR3 DNA: TGTGCCAGCACTAGCGGGATTAACGGAGACATTCAGTACTTC; CDR3 protein: CASTSGINGDIQYF
J gene: TRBJ2-1; clone size: .; V gene: TRBV14; D gene: .; CDR3 DNA: TGTGCCAGCAGCCAAATACGGGGAGAGCAGTTCTTC; CDR3 protein: CASSQIRGEQFF
J gene: TRBJ2-3; clone size: .; V gene: TRBV18; D gene: .; CDR3 DNA: TGTGCCAGCTCACCCGGACTGGACTCAGATACGCAGTATTTT; CDR3 protein: CASSPGLDSDTQYF
J gene: TRBJ2-2; clone size: .; V gene: TRBV5-1; D gene: TRBD2; CDR3 DNA: TGCGCCAGCAGAGAGGGCGGGAGGATTACCGGGGAGCTGTTTTTT; CDR3 protein: CASREGGRITGELFF
J gene: TRBJ1-2; clone size: .; V gene: TRBV6-2/TRBV6-3; D gene: .; CDR3 DNA: TGTGCCAGCAGTTATATGAGTAACTATGGCTACACCTTC; CDR3 protein: CASSYMSNYGYTF
J gene: TRBJ2-2; clone size: .; V gene: TRBV3-1/TRBV3-2; D gene: .; CDR3 DNA: TGTGCCAGCAGCCTGAATCCTGGAGCCGGGGAGCTGTTTTTT; CDR3 protein: CASSLNPGAGELFF
J gene: TRBJ2-5; clone size: .; V gene: TRBV5-8; D gene: .; CDR3 DNA: TGTGCCAGCAGCACTGGGACACTCAATCAAGAGACCCAGTACTTC; CDR3 protein: CASSTGTLNQETQYF
J gene: TRBJ1-5; clone size: .; V gene: TRBV19; D gene: .; CDR3 DNA: TGTGCCAGTAGTATCCCCAGGGCAGGCCCTAGCGGGGGGCCCCAGCATTTT; CDR3 protein: CASSIPRAGPSGGPQHF
J gene: TRBJ1-5; clone size: .; V gene: TRBV9; D gene: .; CDR3 DNA: TGTGCCAGCAGCGTAGACAGTAGCAATCAGCCCCAGCATTTT; CDR3 protein: CASSVDSSNQPQHF
J gene: TRBJ1-1; clone size: .; V gene: TRBV10-3; D gene: TRBD1; CDR3 DNA: TGTGCCATCAGTGACCGGACAGGGGACAACACTGAAGCTTTCTTT; CDR3 protein: CAISDRTGDNTEAFF
J gene: TRBJ1-2; clone size: .; V gene: TRBV2; D gene: TRBD1; CDR3 DNA: TGTGCCAGCATAGATTCCGGGACAGGGTATTTTGGCTACACCTTC; CDR3 protein: CASIDSGTGYFGYTF
J gene: TRBJ1-1; clone size: .; V gene: TRBV19; D gene: .; CDR3 DNA: TGTGCCAGTAGTAGGGGCAGTACGCGGACTGAAGCTTTCTTT; CDR3 protein: CASSRGSTRTEAFF
J gene: TRBJ2-6; clone size: .; V gene: TRBV5-1; D gene: .; CDR3 DNA: TGCGCCAGCAGCTCGGACACATACTACAGCTCTGGGGCCAACGTCCTGACTTTC; CDR3 protein: CASSSDTYYSSGANVLTF
J gene: TRBJ1-1; clone size: .; V gene: TRBV27; D gene: .; CDR3 DNA: TGTGCCAGCAGTTTGAACACAGTGAACACTGAAGCTTTCTTT; CDR3 protein: CASSLNTVNTEAFF
J gene: TRBJ1-1; clone size: .; V gene: TRBV6-5; D gene: .; CDR3 DNA: TGTGCCAGCAGTCGCACAGGGAGCCACACTGAAGCTTTCTTT; CDR3 protein: CASSRTGSHTEAFF
J gene: TRBJ2-1; clone size: .; V gene: TRBV6-5; D gene: TRBD1; CDR3 DNA: TGTGCCAGCAGGACTCCGACAGGGGGTCATCAGCAGTTCTTC; CDR3 protein: CASRTPTGGHQQFF
J gene: TRBJ1-5; clone size: .; V gene: TRBV6-1; D gene: .; CDR3 DNA: TGTGCCAGCAGTGAACCCCCAAACTGGGGGGATCAGCCCCAGCATTTT; CDR3 protein: CASSEPPNWGDQPQHF
J gene: TRBJ2-7; clone size: .; V gene: TRBV11-3; D gene: TRBD2; CDR3 DNA: TGTGCCAGCAGCTTAGCGAGCGGGGTCTCCTACGAGCAGTACTTC; CDR3 protein: CASSLASGVSYEQYF
J gene: TRBJ1-5; clone size: once; V gene: TRBV19; D gene: .; CDR3 DNA: TGTGCCAGTAGTATATATAGGGAGGGGAATCAGCCCCAGCATTTT; CDR3 protein: CASSIYREGNQPQHF
J gene: TRBJ2-3; clone size: .; V gene: TRBV18; D gene: TRBD2; CDR3 DNA: TGTGCCAGCTCACCCGCCCAGCGGGAGTATGGAGATACGCAGTATTTT; CDR3 protein: CASSPAQREYGDTQYF